Following are 27 T cell receptor beta chains from one sample sequenced in a study of CD8 T cells in Susac syndrome. RNA in amounts of roughly 0.5 to 1 ug was reverse transcribed with random hexamers. TCRdb re-called the immunoSEQ multiplex PCR reads with MiXCR, one entry per CDR3 protein. The table records a few hundred thousand distinct CDR3 sequences, roughly 92% of them present only once. Specimen: CD8+ T cells from PBMCs. The receptor set was obtained from a human donor with multiple sclerosis.

DNA for the CDR3: TGTGCCAGCAGCTTAGGTCCCCGGATGGCTTTCTTT. Translation gives CASSLGPRMAFF. The chain is built from TRBV13 and TRBJ1-1; D is undetermined. CDR1 is PRHDT, CDR2 FYEKMQ, per germline (reference sequence). This CDR3 is 12 amino acids long. Trimming stripped 0 bases from V and 11 bases from J, with 10 bases between.

The rearrangement joins TRBV2 to TRBJ2-5, with D tentatively TRBD1 (5 bases). V lost 3 bases to trimming and J lost 3 bases, with 14 bases between them. This CDR3 region has 15 residues. Per the germline V gene, CDR1 is SNHLY and CDR2 is FYNNEI. CDR3 DNA: TGTGCCAGCAGTGATGGATTCCAGGGAAAAGAGACCCAGTACTTC. Its translation: CASSDGFQGKETQYF.

The chain carries TRBV5-1 and TRBJ1-2, with TRBD1 as a possible D gene (5 bases). Looked up from germline, CDR1 is SGHRS and CDR2 is YFSETQ. Trimming removed 0 bases at V and 12 bases at J, with 18 bases between. CDR3 length equals 14 residues. Here the CDR3 DNA reads TGCGCCAGCAGCTTGGACCGCGCCTCCGGGGGGGACACCTTC. Amino acids: CASSLDRASGGDTF.

V is TRBV7-8 and J is TRBJ2-5, with TRBD2 as a possible D gene (5 bases). Germline assignment: CDR1 SGHVS and CDR2 FQNEAQ. V was clipped by 3 bases and J by 2 bases, with 16 bases between them. The CDR3 loop spans 16 amino acids. CDR3 nucleotide sequence: TGTGCCAGCAGCTTCACGCAGAGAGGGTATCAAGAGACCCAGTACTTC. Its translation is CASSFTQRGYQETQYF.

The chain uses TRBV19 and TRBJ1-1; 8 bases fit TRBD1. J gave up 4 bases and V 6 bases, and 7 bases lay outside the gene matches. Germline-derived CDR1 and CDR2 are LNHDA and SQIVND (reference sequence). The CDR3 runs 14 residues. This CDR3 reads CASSTDRVGTEAFF. Here the CDR3 DNA reads TGTGCCAGTAGCACGGACAGGGTGGGCACTGAAGCTTTCTTT.

CDR3 in amino acids: CASIDGAGYGYTF. The CDR3 DNA follows: TGTGCCAGCATCGACGGAGCAGGGTATGGCTACACCTTC. This chain links TRBV25-1 with TRBJ1-2; TRBD1 is a possible D gene (5 bases). CDR1 is MGHDK, CDR2 SYGVNS, per germline. With 7 bases removed from V and 5 bases from J, the gap between germline ends came to 14 bases. The CDR3 is 13 amino acids.

CDR3 coding DNA: TGTGCCAGCAGCCTACTACGGACAGGTCGCACCGGGGAGCTGTTTTTT. This encodes CASSLLRTGRTGELFF. The chain combines TRBV5-8 with TRBJ2-2; TRBD1 agrees at 7 bases. CDR3 length: 16 amino acids. Looked up from germline, CDR1 is SGHTS and CDR2 is YDEGEE. J lost 4 bases, V lost 4 bases, and 10 bases had no gene match.

The genes are TRBV5-1 and TRBJ2-1; TRBD2 agrees at 10 bases. The V and J ends lost 3 bases and 14 bases, in that order; junction bases with no gene match: 8. Germline CDR1 and CDR2: SGHRS and YFSETQ. The CDR3 length is 13 residues. The CDR3 region is CASSSYSGGREFF. The DNA for the CDR3 is TGCGCCAGCAGCTCCTATAGCGGGGGGCGGGAGTTCTTC.

The chain couples TRBV30 to TRBJ1-1, with 7 positions matching TRBD1. CDR3 length equals 13 residues. The V segment lost 2 bases and the J segment 4 bases; nucleotides outside the gene matches: 4. Germline CDR1 GTSNPN, CDR2 SVGIG (reference sequence). CDR3 DNA: TGTGCCTGGAGTCAGGGGGTGGGCACTGAAGCTTTCTTT. Amino acids: CAWSQGVGTEAFF. The whole variable domain, remainder taken from reference TRBV30 and TRBJ1-1, is SQTIHQWPATLVQPVGSPLSLECTVEGTSNPNLYWYRQAAGRGLQLLFYSVGIGQISSEVPQNLSASRPQDRQFILSSKKLLLSDSGFYLCAWSQGVGTEAFFGQGTRLTVV.

V is TRBV4-2 and J is TRBJ2-1; D call uncertain. V gave up 0 bases and J gave up 9 bases, with 12 bases separating them. Germline CDR1 and CDR2: LGHNA and YNFKEQ. There are 14 residues in the CDR3. The CDR3 protein is CASSQDPPVGEQFF. The CDR3, as DNA: TGTGCCAGCAGCCAAGATCCCCCCGTTGGTGAGCAGTTCTTC.

V gene TRBV7-9 combines with J gene TRBJ2-1; maybe TRBD2 (6 bases). Germline V gene lookup returns CDR1 SEHNR and CDR2 FQNEAQ (reference sequence). The CDR3 length is 12 residues. V lost 5 bases and J lost 9, with 11 bases in between. CDR3 coding DNA: TGTGCCAGCAGCCCCGGGAGCCTTGAGCAGTTCTTC. Translated: CASSPGSLEQFF.

This clonotype appeared a single time. The chain couples TRBV4-1 to TRBJ2-7; maybe TRBD2 (5 bases). V lost 1 base, J lost 0 bases, and 7 bases lay in between. CDR3 length: 14 amino acids. From germline, CDR1 is MGHRA and CDR2 YSYEKL. The CDR3 DNA reads as TGCGCCAGCAGCCAAGCGGACTTCTCCTACGAGCAGTACTTC. Amino acid sequence: CASSQADFSYEQYF.

This clonotype was observed a few times. This chain joins TRBV4-2 and TRBJ2-2; D gene unclear. Deletions cut 4 bases from V and 6 bases from J, with 6 bases between. CDR1 and CDR2 from the germline V gene are LGHNA and YNFKEQ. The CDR3 length is 12 residues. The CDR3 spells CASSPRSGELFF. For the CDR3, the DNA is TGTGCCAGCAGCCCCCGGTCCGGGGAGCTGTTTTTT.

This clonotype was found once. This chain joins TRBV6-5 and TRBJ2-3, with D perhaps being TRBD1 or TRBD2 (6 bases each). Germline V CDR1 and CDR2: MNHEY, SVGAGI. This CDR3 has 13 residues. Trimming cost V 5 bases and J 11 bases, with 17 bases left between them. The chain's CDR3 is CASSPRMRGEQYF. In nucleotides, the CDR3 is TGTGCCAGCAGTCCCCGTATGAGGGGGGAGCAGTATTTT.

The chain joins TRBV29-1 to TRBJ2-7; tentative D call: TRBD2 (6 bases). The ends were cut back, 6 bases at V and 4 bases at J, with 22 bases in the middle. Germline assignment: CDR1 SQVTM and CDR2 ANQGSEA. The CDR3 covers 15 residues. This chain's CDR3 is CSVKGWGDRLYEQYF. CDR3 nucleotide sequence: TGCAGCGTCAAAGGGTGGGGGGACCGCCTTTACGAGCAGTACTTC.

V is TRBV2 and J is TRBJ2-3; 8 bases align to TRBD2. CDR3 length: 14 amino acids. Germline assignment: CDR1 SNHLY and CDR2 FYNNEI. V gave up 9 bases and J gave up 6 bases; unmatched junction bases: 11. The CDR3 DNA reads TGTGCCAGAACCGGGACTAGGGTCGAGGATACGCAGTATTTT. It is translated as CARTGTRVEDTQYF.

This rearrangement joins TRBV27 to TRBJ1-5; D call uncertain. CDR3 length equals 14 residues. Per the germline V gene, CDR1 is MNHEY and CDR2 is SMNVEV (reference sequence). Trimming cost V 5 bases and J 6 bases, with 14 bases left between them. The CDR3 nucleotides are TGTGCCAGCAGTCTTACCGCAAAGGGTCAGCCCCAGCATTTT. Encoded protein: CASSLTAKGQPQHF.

The chain uses TRBV21-1 and TRBJ2-7; the table's D call, TRBD1, has no DNA check behind it. TRBV21-1 is noted as a pseudogene. The CDR3 contains 17 residues. The CDR3 DNA reads as TGTGCCAGCACCAAAAGGATGTCCCCCCTGATCCCCTACGAGCAGTACTTC. Protein product: CASTKRMSPLIPYEQYF.

This chain joins TRBV14 and TRBJ1-4; 8 bases fit TRBD1. V lost 2 bases, J lost 7 bases, and 9 bases stayed unmatched. This CDR3 contains 16 residues. Germline CDR1 SGHDN, CDR2 FVKESK. The DNA for the CDR3 is TGTGCCAGCAGCCAAAAACCGGGACAGGCGGGTGAAAAACTGTTTTTT. It encodes CASSQKPGQAGEKLFF.

V gene TRBV9 combines with J gene TRBJ2-7, with no clear D. V was trimmed by 0 bases and J by 2 bases, leaving 12 bases between them. Germline CDR1 is SGDLS and CDR2 is YYNGEE. This CDR3 contains 15 residues. This chain's CDR3 is CASSVDPLNPYEQYF. The CDR3 nucleotides are TGTGCCAGCAGCGTAGACCCTCTAAACCCCTACGAGCAGTACTTC.

This chain connects TRBV7-8 to TRBJ2-3; 8 positions match TRBD2. CDR3 length: 17 residues. The germline gives CDR1 SGHVS, CDR2 FQNEAQ. V lost 5 bases, J lost 2 bases, and 12 bases stayed unmatched. The CDR3 spells CASSVTIAGLTTDTQYF. The CDR3 nucleotides are TGTGCCAGCAGCGTCACCATAGCGGGACTAACCACAGATACGCAGTATTTT.

The V and J genes are TRBV5-6 and TRBJ1-2; unclear D gene. This CDR3 spans 13 amino acids. V gave up 2 bases and J gave up 2 bases, with 7 bases separating them. CDR1 SGHDT and CDR2 YYEEEE come from the germline V gene. CDR3 in DNA: TGTGCCAGCAGCTTCGTTCAGAACTATGGCTACACCTTC. It yields the protein CASSFVQNYGYTF.

The V call is TRBV13, the J call TRBJ1-1; 9 nucleotides agree with TRBD1. V was pared by 5 bases and J by 7 bases, with 14 bases of the junction left unmatched. The CDR3 is 16 amino acids. In germline, CDR1 is PRHDT, CDR2 FYEKMQ (reference sequence). CDR3 sequence reads: CASSPLPGTGYGEAFF. The CDR3 nucleotides are TGTGCCAGCAGCCCCCTCCCGGGGACAGGGTATGGTGAAGCTTTCTTT.

This clonotype came up once. This chain connects TRBV13 to TRBJ2-1; maybe TRBD1 (5 bases). Germline CDR1 and CDR2: PRHDT and FYEKMQ (reference sequence). The ends were cut back, 5 bases at V and 0 bases at J, with 14 bases in the middle. The CDR3 is made up of 16 amino acids. The CDR3 sequence: CASSPDRTISYNEQFF. CDR3 DNA sequence: TGTGCCAGCAGCCCCGACAGAACGATCTCCTACAATGAGCAGTTCTTC.

CDR3 in amino acids: CASSPPQGGHEQFF. Here the CDR3 DNA reads TGTGCCAGCTCACCCCCACAGGGTGGGCATGAGCAGTTCTTC. The chain carries TRBV18 and TRBJ2-1; tentative D call: TRBD1 (6 bases). V was shortened by 3 bases and J by 8 bases, with 14 bases between the two germline ends. Per germline, CDR1 KGHSH and CDR2 LQKENI. CDR3 length: 14 amino acids.

The chain joins TRBV6-2 or TRBV6-3 to TRBJ2-1, with 11 bases lining up with TRBD2. J was trimmed by 7 bases and V by 5 bases; bases with no gene match: 13. The CDR3 contains 17 residues. Germline loops: CDR1 MNHEY, CDR2 SVGEGT. The CDR3 DNA reads TGTGCCAGCAGTGACCCAGGGACTAGCGGACCGAGGAATGAGCAGTTCTTC. It codes for CASSDPGTSGPRNEQFF.

This chain connects TRBV7-9 to TRBJ1-2; D unclear. Trimming pared 0 bases from V and 3 bases from J, leaving 17 bases between. This CDR3 is built from 17 residues. CDR1 is SEHNR and CDR2 is FQNEAQ in the germline V gene (reference sequence). The CDR3 DNA follows: TGTGCCAGCAGCTTAGCGCCGAGGTTAGGAGGTCACTATGGCTACACCTTC. It encodes CASSLAPRLGGHYGYTF.